This TCR beta chain was profiled in a study of vaccination effects on CD4 cells after COVID-19. Notes on the study in general: Healthy vaccine recipients' vaccine-induced clones were almost all SARS-CoV-2 mono-reactive.

Trimming pared 3 bases from V and 3 bases from J, leaving 10 bases between. This CDR3 spans 14 amino acids. Germline CDR1 is SGHRS and CDR2 is YFSETQ. With respect to this clone: Its antigen remains unidentified.

Antigen-specific CD4+ T cells were expanded with viral peptide pools in the ViraFEST assay before sequencing. CD4+ T cell isolation took place after approximately 11 days of culture. Vaccinees lacked prior SARS-CoV-2 infection and tested negative for nucleocapsid antibodies. Only in-frame clones appear in the TCRdb table, and some are missing; sequencing was by immunoSEQ multiplex PCR. The sample comprises fewer than 85,000 clones, 60% to 85% of which are singletons, and more than 9% rests with the top ten. The sequencing used CD4+ T cells from PBMCs cultured with SARS-CoV-2 spike peptides, collected before COVID-19 vaccination. The chain couples TRBV5-1 to TRBJ2-1; maybe TRBD2 (5 bases). This receptor was taken from a human donor who received a COVID-19 vaccine. Written as DNA, the CDR3 is TGCGCCAGCAGCTCTGCCGGGAACTACAATGAGCAGTTCTTC. This sequence encodes CASSSAGNYNEQFF. The entire variable domain, with the rest obtained from reference TRBV5-1 and TRBJ2-1, is as follows: KAGVTQTPRYLIKTRGQQVTLSCSPISGHRSVSWYQQTPGQGLQFLFEYFSETQRNKGNFPGRFSGRQFSNSRSEMNVSTLELGDSALYLCASSSAGNYNEQFFGPGTRLTVL.